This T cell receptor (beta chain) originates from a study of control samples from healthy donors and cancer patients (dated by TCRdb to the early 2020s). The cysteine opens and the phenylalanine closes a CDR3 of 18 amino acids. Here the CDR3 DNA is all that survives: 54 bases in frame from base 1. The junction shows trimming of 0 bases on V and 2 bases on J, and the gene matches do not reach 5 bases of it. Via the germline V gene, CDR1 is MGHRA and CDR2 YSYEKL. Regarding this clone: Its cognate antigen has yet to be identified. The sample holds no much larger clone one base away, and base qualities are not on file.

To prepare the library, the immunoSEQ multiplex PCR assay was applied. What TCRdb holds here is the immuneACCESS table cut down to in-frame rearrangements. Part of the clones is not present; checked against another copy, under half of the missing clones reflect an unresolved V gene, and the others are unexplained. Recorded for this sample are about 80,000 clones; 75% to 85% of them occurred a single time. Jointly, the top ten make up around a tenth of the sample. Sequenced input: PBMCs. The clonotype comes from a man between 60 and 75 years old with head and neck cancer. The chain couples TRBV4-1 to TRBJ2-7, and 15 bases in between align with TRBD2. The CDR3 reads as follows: CASSQEPGLAGGTYEQYF. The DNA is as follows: TGCGCCAGCAGCCAAGAACCGGGACTAGCGGGGGGAACCTACGAGCAGTACTTC.